These 19 T cell receptor beta chains share one sample of origin, sequenced in a study of blood T cell repertoires in COVID-19. TCRdb's table, derived via immunoSEQ multiplex PCR, lists solely in-frame clones and lacks some. This sample carries 300,000 to 400,000 clones, 85% to 90% of them seen once, and the ten largest clones take roughly 2.9%. Source material: peripheral blood. These receptors all come from a woman aged 25 to 45 with COVID-19, enrolled during active disease.

This rearrangement joins TRBV30 to TRBJ2-1; D is perhaps TRBD2 (6 bases). The germline V and J ends were trimmed by 0 bases and 7 bases, with 16 bases remaining between them. The germline gives CDR1 GTSNPN, CDR2 SVGIG (reference sequence). The CDR3 contains 15 residues. CDR3 amino acids: CAWSVRRLGGNEQFF. CDR3 DNA: TGTGCCTGGAGTGTACGTAGACTAGGAGGGAATGAGCAGTTCTTC.

V and J are TRBV28 and TRBJ1-3; D unresolved. Germline values: CDR1 MDHEN, CDR2 SYDVKM. V lost 5 bases and J lost 0, with 17 bases in between. This CDR3 spans 17 amino acids. This CDR3 is CASSPAGYHLSGNTIYF. The DNA for the CDR3 is TGTGCCAGCAGTCCGGCCGGGTATCACCTCTCTGGAAACACCATATATTTT.

This clone appeared a single time. The V gene is TRBV13, the J gene TRBJ2-5; perhaps TRBD2 as D (5 bases). V was cut by 4 bases and J by 1 base, with 16 bases left in between. The germline V gene has CDR1 PRHDT and CDR2 FYEKMQ (reference sequence). The CDR3 is made up of 16 amino acids. The CDR3 here is CASSSPFVSGQETQYF. The CDR3 coding sequence is TGTGCCAGCAGCTCCCCGTTCGTCAGCGGCCAAGAGACCCAGTACTTC.

The chain recombines TRBV9 with TRBJ2-1, with D perhaps TRBD2 (7 bases). V was clipped by 4 bases and J by 6 bases, with 17 bases between them. The CDR3 consists of 15 residues. Germline CDR1 SGDLS, CDR2 YYNGEE. The chain's CDR3 is CASSFGGLAINEQFF. The CDR3 DNA sequence: TGTGCCAGCAGCTTCGGGGGGCTAGCGATCAATGAGCAGTTCTTC.

The chain uses TRBV6-5 and TRBJ1-1, with 8 positions matching TRBD1. The germline gives CDR1 MNHEY, CDR2 SVGAGI. J was trimmed by 2 bases and V by 8 bases; bases with no gene match: 4. The CDR3 sequence is 13 residues long. The CDR3 DNA sequence: TGTGCCAGCCTCAGGGGGCCAAACACTGAAGCTTTCTTT. This codes for CASLRGPNTEAFF.

The chain links TRBV28 to TRBJ1-3, with D maybe TRBD1 (5 bases). This CDR3 has 16 residues. Germline V gene lookup returns CDR1 MDHEN and CDR2 SYDVKM. V was trimmed by 2 bases and J by 2 bases, leaving 13 bases between them. Written as DNA, the CDR3 is TGTGCCAGCAGTTTAGTAGGGGTGGAAGCTGGAAACACCATATATTTT. This encodes CASSLVGVEAGNTIYF.

The gene calls are TRBV20-1 and TRBJ2-1, with 10 bases fitting TRBD2. With 3 bases clipped from V and 14 bases from J, the junction kept 10 bases outside the gene matches. The germline gives CDR1 DFQATT, CDR2 SNEGSKA (reference sequence). The CDR3 runs to 13 residues. The CDR3 loop reads CSASMSGRGVEFF. In DNA form, the CDR3 reads TGCAGTGCTAGTATGAGCGGGAGGGGGGTCGAGTTCTTC.

V is TRBV7-2 and J is TRBJ1-2, with 7 bases identical to TRBD1. The V segment lost 0 bases and the J segment 7 bases; nucleotides outside the gene matches: 5. Looked up from germline, CDR1 is SGHTA and CDR2 is FQGNSA. The CDR3 length is 14 residues. In DNA, the CDR3 is TGTGCCAGCAGCTTAGCAGGGGGCGGCGGTGGCTACACCTTC. Its translation: CASSLAGGGGGYTF. The entire variable domain, with the rest obtained from reference TRBV7-2 and TRBJ1-2, is as follows: GAGVSQSPSNKVTEKGKDVELRCDPISGHTALYWYRQSLGQGLEFLIYFQGNSAPDKSGLPSDRFSAERTGGSVSTLTIQRTQQEDSAVYLCASSLAGGGGGYTFGSGTRLTVV.

V usage is TRBV7-2 and J usage is TRBJ2-5, with 11 bases matching TRBD2. The length of the CDR3 is 16 residues. Germline CDR1 and CDR2: SGHTA and FQGNSA. V lost 2 bases to trimming and J lost 5 bases; unmatched junction nucleotides: 7. The CDR3 DNA reads as TGTGCCAGCAGCTTACAACTAGCGGGAGTAGGGGAGACCCAGTACTTC. Its translation: CASSLQLAGVGETQYF.

The chain is built from TRBV18 and TRBJ1-2; tentative D call: TRBD1 (5 bases). The CDR3 consists of 14 residues. Deletions cut 5 bases from V and 5 bases from J, with 15 bases between. Germline values: CDR1 KGHSH, CDR2 LQKENI. CDR3: CASSALLEGYGYTF. In DNA, the CDR3 is TGTGCCAGCTCAGCCCTGTTGGAGGGGTATGGCTACACCTTC.

The chain joins TRBV5-6 to TRBJ1-2; D unclear. CDR1 SGHDT and CDR2 YYEEEE come from the germline V gene. The V gene lost 1 base and the J gene lost 1 base, with 5 bases spanning the gap. The CDR3 runs to 13 residues. The CDR3 sequence: CASSLTVNYGYTF. CDR3 sequence (DNA): TGTGCCAGCAGCTTGACAGTTAACTATGGCTACACCTTC.

The genes are TRBV18 and TRBJ1-1, with no clear D. With 3 bases removed from V and 1 base from J, the gap between germline ends came to 9 bases. Per the germline V gene, CDR1 is KGHSH and CDR2 is LQKENI. The CDR3 sequence is 14 residues long. CDR3: CASSPYTENTEAFF. As DNA, the CDR3 is TGTGCCAGCTCACCCTACACAGAGAACACTGAAGCTTTCTTT.

The V gene is TRBV30, the J gene TRBJ1-1; 7 bases map to TRBD1. CDR1 and CDR2 from the germline V gene are GTSNPN and SVGIG (reference sequence). Trimming removed 7 bases from V and 6 bases from J; junction bases left unmatched: 17. The CDR3 totals 15 residues. The CDR3 nucleotides read TGTGCCTCGTCTGGGGAACAGGGGATAGCGTCTGAAGCTTTCTTT. Its translation: CASSGEQGIASEAFF.

The chain couples TRBV6-1 to TRBJ1-5, with 7 positions matching TRBD1. From germline, CDR1 is MNHNS and CDR2 SASEGT. Unmatched junction bases numbered 3, after V lost 3 bases and J lost 10 bases. There are 12 residues in the CDR3. The CDR3 loop is CASSDQGGPQHF. CDR3 DNA: TGTGCCAGCAGTGATCAGGGGGGTCCCCAGCATTTT.

J is TRBJ2-7 and V is TRBV5-1; 9 bases line up with TRBD2. J was trimmed by 3 bases and V by 3 bases; bases with no gene match: 7. Looked up from germline, CDR1 is SGHRS and CDR2 is YFSETQ. The CDR3 is 15 residues long. For the CDR3, the DNA is TGCGCCAGCAGCTCCCGGACTAGCGCCTTCTACGAGCAGTACTTC. Translating it yields CASSSRTSAFYEQYF.

This chain connects TRBV5-1 to TRBJ1-1; D not resolved. The germline V gene has CDR1 SGHRS and CDR2 YFSETQ. The V and J ends lost 0 bases and 2 bases respectively, with 8 bases between them. This CDR3 is built from 14 residues. The CDR3 is CASSLGDINTEAFF. The CDR3 DNA follows: TGCGCCAGCAGCTTGGGCGATATTAACACTGAAGCTTTCTTT.

This clone was seen a handful of times. This sequence joins TRBV10-3 and TRBJ2-7; 12 bases are shared with TRBD2. V shed 4 bases, J shed 4 bases, and the junction held 2 bases outside the gene matches. CDR1 is ENHRY and CDR2 is SYGVKD in the germline V gene. This CDR3 has 14 residues. CDR3 region: CAISAGTSGYEQYF. CDR3 sequence (DNA): TGTGCCATCAGTGCCGGGACTAGCGGGTACGAGCAGTACTTC.

The rearrangement links TRBV5-4 to TRBJ2-3; 15 nucleotides agree with TRBD2. This CDR3 spans 16 amino acids. Germline assignment: CDR1 SGHNT and CDR2 YYREEE (reference sequence). V lost 4 bases, J lost 3 bases, and 3 bases stayed unmatched. CDR3 nucleotide sequence: TGTGCCAGCAGCCCCGGGACTAGCGGGAGGACAGATACGCAGTATTTT. Amino acids: CASSPGTSGRTDTQYF.

The chain employs TRBV5-6 and TRBJ2-3; D perhaps matches TRBD1 (6 bases). The CDR3 extends over 16 amino acids. V was cut by 5 bases and J by 1 base, with 17 bases left in between. The germline V gene encodes CDR1 SGHDT and CDR2 YYEEEE. The CDR3 DNA reads TGTGCCAGCAGTAACCCTTATGGGGGCGGCACAGATACGCAGTATTTT. Residues: CASSNPYGGGTDTQYF.